A selection of T cell receptor beta chains follows, all from one sample in a study of human T cells and chemical hapten exposure. MiXCR, applied by TCRdb to the RACE reads, yields one record per CDR3 protein. The sample carries 55,000 to 75,000 distinct CDR3 sequences, around 7% recorded once. The input for sequencing was whole blood, taken in connection with sensitization to the hapten diphenylcyclopropenone (DPC). These receptor sequences come from a woman in her thirties with alopecia areata. Some clones in this sample may be carry-over from other donors' samples. CDR3s include the opening cysteine and the closing phenylalanine or tryptophan. Fields, in order: D gene, J gene, V gene, CDR3 length, clone size, CDR3 DNA, CDR3 protein. The D gene is left open where the match is weak. Clone size is given for some rows only: seen once, a few or many times, or a class if the clone is expanded.

D: -; J: TRBJ2-2; V: TRBV12-3/TRBV12-4; length: 16; size: many; DNA: TGTGCCAGCAATCCCCTCTCGACAGGGAGGGCCGGGGAGCTGTTTTTT; CDR3: CASNPLSTGRAGELFF
D: TRBD1; J: TRBJ1-5; V: TRBV5-6; length: 15; size: many; DNA: TGTGCCAGCTCTACGCAGGGGGCGCATAATCAGCCCCAGCATTTT; CDR3: CASSTQGAHNQPQHF
D: -; J: TRBJ2-2; V: TRBV6-1; length: 18; size: many; DNA: TGTGCCAGCAGCCTTGACCCGACAGGGAGGCGAAACACCGGGGAGCTGTTTTTT; CDR3: CASSLDPTGRRNTGELFF
D: TRBD1; J: TRBJ1-2; V: TRBV6-5; length: 15; size: -; DNA: TGTGCCAGCAGTTCATCGGGACAGGGGATCTATGGCTACACCTTC; CDR3: CASSSSGQGIYGYTF
D: -; J: TRBJ1-1; V: TRBV20-1; length: 14; size: -; DNA: TGCAGTGCTAGGTATGGGGGCTGGAACACTGAAGCTTTCTTT; CDR3: CSARYGGWNTEAFF
D: -; J: TRBJ2-1; V: TRBV3-1; length: 14; size: -; DNA: TGTGCCAGCAGCCTGGCAGGGCCATACAATGAGCAGTTCTTC; CDR3: CASSLAGPYNEQFF
D: TRBD1; J: TRBJ1-5; V: TRBV2; length: 16; size: many; DNA: TGTGCCAGTCACCGGGACAGGGTGTATAGCAATCAGCCCCAGCATTTT; CDR3: CASHRDRVYSNQPQHF
D: -; J: TRBJ2-6; V: TRBV25-1; length: 16; size: many; DNA: TGTGCCAGCAGTGGCACCCCAGGGTCTGGGGCCAACGTCCTGACTTTC; CDR3: CASSGTPGSGANVLTF
D: -; J: TRBJ1-5; V: TRBV5-6; length: 16; size: -; DNA: TGTGCCAGCAGCTTAAACGGGGGGCCGCGCAATCAGCCCCAGCATTTT; CDR3: CASSLNGGPRNQPQHF
D: TRBD1; J: TRBJ1-1; V: TRBV12-3/TRBV12-4; length: 15; size: many; DNA: TGTGCCAGCAGTTTATCCCCGGGACAGCGGCATGAAGCTTTCTTT; CDR3: CASSLSPGQRHEAFF
D: -; J: TRBJ1-2; V: TRBV28; length: 15; size: many; DNA: TGTGCCAGCAGTGCCCAGGGTAGTCGCTACTATGGCTACACCTTC; CDR3: CASSAQGSRYYGYTF
D: -; J: TRBJ1-2; V: TRBV20-1; length: 12; size: -; DNA: TGCAGTGCTCGCACAGGGCTTACTGGCTACACCTTC; CDR3: CSARTGLTGYTF
D: -; J: TRBJ2-2; V: TRBV24-1; length: 14; size: many; DNA: TGTGCCACCAGTGATCACACCGGCCGGGGGGAGCTGTTTTTT; CDR3: CATSDHTGRGELFF
D: -; J: TRBJ1-3; V: TRBV9; length: 16; size: many; DNA: TGTGCCAGCAGCACCGGACAACTAACCTCTGGAAACACCATATATTTT; CDR3: CASSTGQLTSGNTIYF